The source of this T cell receptor beta chain is a study of OX40 agonist ivuxolimab in advanced cancers. Overall study: Patients were treated with intravenous ivuxolimab, dosed at 0.01 to 10 mg/kg and infused every 2 weeks. Melanoma, hepatocellular carcinoma, head and neck or renal cell cancer occurred in dose-escalation patients.

The CDR3 length is 15 residues. V lost 5 bases to trimming and J lost 2 bases, with 14 bases between them. CDR1 is SGHTA and CDR2 is FQGNSA in the germline V gene. Study conclusions and caveats: Among T cells, CD8+ cells averaged more expanded clones than CD4+ cells. In the 0.1-3.0 mg/kg groups, partial responders showed among the lowest expansion.

As to this clone: Its antigen remains unidentified.

Repertoires were generated with immunoSEQ multiplex PCR, while TCRdb's copy carries only in-frame clones and drops some. The table has some 98,000 clones, over 75% seen once. This receptor was taken from an adult with an advanced solid tumor such as melanoma, head and neck, liver or kidney cancer. The source was CD4+ or CD8+ T cells sorted from blood, collected in a trial of the OX40 agonist ivuxolimab. The rearrangement links TRBV7-2 to TRBJ2-3; D not resolved. CDR3 DNA: TGTGCCAGCAGCGCGTCGGTGAGCAACACAGATACGCAGTATTTT. Translated: CASSASVSNTDTQYF.